The next 15 T cell receptor beta chains were all read from a single sample in a study of patients and donors after allogeneic stem cell transplantation. TCRdb used MiXCR to reprocess the RT-PCR reads, holding one entry per CDR3 protein. Of about 200,000 distinct CDR3 sequences detected, 35% to 45% appear once; the ten largest clones hold more than 9%. Sequencing used blood, either unsorted or a sorted T cell fraction (not recorded which). The receptor source for this set is a human donor who was either an allogeneic HSCT recipient or a stem cell or donor lymphocyte infusion donor (not recorded which). It is not recorded whose cells these are; they may come from a transplant donor.

This chain joins TRBV11-2 and TRBJ1-2; TRBD1 matches 8 bases. Trimming at V came to 4 bases and at J to 8 bases, leaving 9 bases not matched to a gene. CDR1 SGHAT and CDR2 FQNNGV come from the germline V gene. This CDR3 comprises 14 residues. This CDR3 is CASSSTGGTPGYTF. DNA for the CDR3: TGTGCCAGCAGCTCTACAGGGGGAACTCCGGGCTACACCTTC.

V is TRBV5-1 and J is TRBJ2-7; 8 bases align to TRBD2. V was pared by 5 bases and J by 0 bases, with 7 bases of the junction left unmatched. The CDR3 runs to 15 residues. Germline lookup yields CDR1 SGHRS and CDR2 YFSETQ. Here the CDR3 reads CASRRSGTSSYEQYF. CDR3 bases: TGCGCCAGCAGACGGTCCGGGACTAGCTCCTACGAGCAGTACTTC.

This clonotype was counted only a few times. The CDR3 loop reads CASSPKILGQGRYGYTF. The CDR3 bases are TGTGCCAGCAGCCCAAAAATATTGGGACAGGGGCGATACGGCTACACCTTC. V usage is TRBV9 and J usage is TRBJ1-2, with 10 bases aligning to TRBD1. Trimming at V came to 4 bases and at J to 8 bases, leaving 17 bases not matched to a gene. The germline V gene encodes CDR1 SGDLS and CDR2 YYNGEE. The CDR3 extends over 17 amino acids.

By proportion, this clonotype is medium-sized. The CDR3 protein is CASSFPTGIYGYTF. CDR3 DNA: TGTGCCAGCAGTTTCCCTACAGGAATCTATGGCTACACCTTC. This chain links TRBV28 with TRBJ1-2; D possibly corresponds to TRBD1 (5 bases). Per the germline V gene, CDR1 is MDHEN and CDR2 is SYDVKM. This CDR3 region has 14 residues. V lost 3 bases and J lost 4, with 12 bases in between.

V is TRBV7-3 and J is TRBJ1-1, with D hard to call. Trimming left V 1 base short and J 3 bases short, with 6 bases between. CDR3 length: 13 amino acids. Germline-derived CDR1 and CDR2 are SGHTA and FQGTGA. The CDR3 loop reads CASSLMPHTEAFF. The CDR3 nucleotides read TGTGCCAGCAGCTTAATGCCCCACACTGAAGCTTTCTTT.

This clonotype was counted only a few times. CDR3 bases: TGTGCCAGCAGTTTAGTCGGACAGGGGGACACTGAAGCTTTCTTT. It translates to CASSLVGQGDTEAFF. The genes are TRBV12-3 or TRBV12-4 and TRBJ1-1; 10 nucleotides agree with TRBD1. CDR3 size: 15 residues. The V segment lost 1 base and the J segment 3 bases; nucleotides outside the gene matches: 2.

Written as DNA, the CDR3 is TGCAGCGCCACAGCTTACAATGAGCAGTTCTTC. Protein: CSATAYNEQFF. The rearrangement uses TRBV29-1 and TRBJ2-1; D not certain. The germline V gene encodes CDR1 SQVTM and CDR2 ANQGSEA. The CDR3 extends over 11 amino acids. With 7 bases removed from V and 4 bases from J, the gap between germline ends came to 8 bases.

This clonotype came up a few times. This chain links TRBV5-5 with TRBJ1-2; 7 positions match TRBD1. Germline trimming cut 4 bases from V and 4 bases from J; bases unmatched to any gene: 16. From germline, CDR1 is SGHKS and CDR2 YYEKEE (reference sequence). CDR3 size: 17 residues. The CDR3 coding sequence is TGTGCCAGCAGCACAACAGGGGCGGATGGCACTATCTATGGCTACACCTTC. Residues: CASSTTGADGTIYGYTF.

This clonotype has more than one count but fewer than ten. This chain links TRBV18 with TRBJ1-4; maybe TRBD1 (6 bases). V lost 6 bases, J lost 4 bases, and 12 bases lay in between. The CDR3 contains 14 residues. CDR1 is KGHSH, CDR2 LQKENI, per germline. CDR3 coding DNA: TGTGCCAGCTCCCTAACAGGGAATAATGAAAAACTGTTTTTT. Amino acids: CASSLTGNNEKLFF.

This chain connects TRBV28 to TRBJ1-1; 10 bases line up with TRBD1. Germline V gives CDR1 MDHEN, CDR2 SYDVKM. The CDR3 extends over 15 amino acids. V gave up 2 bases and J gave up 5 bases; unmatched junction bases: 5. The CDR3 bases are TGTGCCAGCAGTTTAGGCCCGGGACAGGGGACTGAAGCTTTCTTT. This translates into CASSLGPGQGTEAFF.

This clonotype was counted a few times. This chain connects TRBV12-3 or TRBV12-4 to TRBJ2-7; 7 positions match TRBD1. The CDR3 has 14 amino acids. V lost 2 bases, J lost 2 bases, and 3 bases stayed unmatched. In DNA, the CDR3 is TGTGCCAGCAGTTTATCGGGACAGACCTACGAGCAGTACTTC. This sequence encodes CASSLSGQTYEQYF.

A few counts support this clonotype. The V gene is TRBV9, the J gene TRBJ1-2; 12 bases match TRBD1. V shed 4 bases, J shed 7 bases, and the junction held 2 bases outside the gene matches. The CDR3 has 13 residues. In germline, CDR1 is SGDLS, CDR2 YYNGEE. The CDR3 nucleotides are TGTGCCAGCAGCAAGGGACAGGGGGCTGGCTACACCTTC. Its translation is CASSKGQGAGYTF. Based on the CDR3 plus reference TRBV9 and TRBJ1-2, the full variable domain is DSGVTQTPKHLITATGQRVTLRCSPRSGDLSVYWYQQSLDQGLQFLIQYYNGEERAKGNILERFSAQQFPDLHSELNLSSLELGDSALYFCASSKGQGAGYTFGSGTRLTVV.

The chain recombines TRBV7-6 with TRBJ2-7, with TRBD1 matching 10 bases. CDR1 and CDR2 from the germline V gene are SGHVS and FNYEAQ. This CDR3 has 13 amino acids. V dropped 6 bases and J dropped 3; count of bases not matched to a gene: 2. The CDR3 loop is CASSWDRGYEQYF. CDR3 nucleotide sequence: TGTGCCAGCAGTTGGGACAGGGGCTACGAGCAGTACTTC.

This clonotype has a handful of counts. This rearrangement joins TRBV7-6 to TRBJ1-2; D is unresolved. CDR1 and CDR2 (germline): SGHVS, FNYEAQ. The CDR3 length is 14 residues. V lost 4 bases and J 5 bases, leaving 14 bases between the germline ends. The CDR3 sequence is CASSSPNKPYGYTF. The CDR3 DNA follows: TGTGCCAGCAGCTCCCCAAACAAACCTTATGGCTACACCTTC.

The CDR3 reads CASSLAGGPETQYF. The CDR3 bases are TGTGCCAGCAGTTTAGCGGGGGGGCCGGAGACCCAGTACTTC. This rearrangement joins TRBV12-3 or TRBV12-4 to TRBJ2-5, with D possibly matching TRBD2 (7 bases). The V gene lost 0 bases and the J gene lost 5 bases, with 10 bases spanning the gap. The CDR3 covers 14 residues.